This T cell receptor beta chain was observed in a study of identical twins (TCRdb year 2016). Regarding the research as a whole: To test whether fetal clonotypes persist, this study deep-sequenced TCR alpha and beta repertoires from monozygotic twins, from unrelated adults of various ages, and from cord blood. Replicate twin experiments were performed at different times using different library preparation protocols to rule out contamination.

The study at large found these results: Out-of-frame TCR alpha sequences shared between twins showed an excess of low generation-probability sequences compared with coincidental sharing between unrelated individuals. Recombination models systematically underestimated out-of-frame TCR alpha sharing in monozygotic twins but agreed with sharing between unrelated individuals. Because the same donors could not be followed over many years, the conclusions relied on cross-sectional statistical analysis. Invariant T cells such as MAIT and iNKT could partly confound zero-insertion analyses, though diverse VJ usage argued against this for most clonotypes. Excess twin sharing in beta out-of-frame sequences was weaker because fewer shared sequences lowered the signal-to-noise ratio. Abundant cord blood beta clonotypes carried fewer insertions; young adult naive repertoires showed a weaker similar trend, while memory repertoires showed none.

Every donor in the study was a healthy Caucasian. Three pairs of female monozygotic twins, all aged about 18 to 29 years, were included in the twin cohort. Positive isolation kits from Invitrogen were used to isolate the CD4+ and CD8+ T cell populations. Library method: 5' RACE. Instrument used: Illumina HiSeq 2000. A universal primer binding site was introduced by template switching, and a unique molecular identifier was present in the final cDNA, enabling accurate counting of TCR cDNA molecules. First-strand cDNA for TCR alpha and beta chains was synthesized from specific primers in the conserved constant-segment region. To control for contamination, each cDNA library was double barcoded with a SMART-Mk sample barcode plus Illumina barcodes. Two successive PCR steps introduced TruSeq adapter sequences along with Illumina sample barcodes. Sequencing of the TCR alpha and beta cDNA libraries was done on the Illumina HiSeq platform using custom primers. In the authors' own workflow: Raw reads were processed with MiGEC to extract unique molecular identifiers, and MiXCR was used to determine CDR3 positions. For each individual, recombination models were inferred using an EM algorithm with the repgenHMM and IGoR tools. Shared clonotypes were analyzed with the tcR package in R, and sharing was normalized by the product of cloneset sizes. To study raw recombination without the effects of thymic and clonal selection, out-of-frame nonproductive sequences were analyzed. The public reads were reanalyzed by TCRdb: fastp trimming at Q25, MiXCR alignment, in-frame beta chains only. Each entry merges the rows of one CDR3 protein and shows their most common DNA and genes. Here the V and J calls rest on TCRdb's processing, not on the authors' analysis. Within this sample are 400,000 to 500,000 distinct CDR3 sequences, with 13% to 15% of them counted one time only. The top ten clones comprise 0.95% to 1% of the sample.

The CDR3 starts with the cysteine, ends with the phenylalanine, and has 15 residues. Only CDR3 DNA is held: 45 bases, read in frame from base 1. The germline V gene yields ENHRY for CDR1 and SYGVKD for CDR2. The germline V and J ends show losses of 2 bases and 0 bases respectively, and no gene match explains 2 bases of the junction. This clonotype was picked up a small number of times. Its recognized antigen is unknown. Within one base of it there is no much larger clone, and no base qualities were kept. In addition, the sample was reused for a study of yellow fever vaccine responses in identical twins. As that second study puts it: The T cell response to vaccination in identical twins was reported by the authors to appear partly convergent and partly personalized. The study precisely tracked vaccine-responding T cell clones in identical twins.

What was sequenced was CD4+ T cells sorted from blood. This TCR derives from a woman aged 18-29 years in good health. The sequence joins TRBV10-3 to TRBJ2-5, with 8 bases in between that match TRBD1. The CDR3 corresponds to CAISEGTGHQETQYF. The DNA is as follows: TGTGCCATCAGTGAGGGGACAGGCCACCAAGAGACCCAGTACTTC.